This T cell receptor (beta chain) was sequenced in a study of blood T cell repertoires in COVID-19. Per germline, CDR1 MRHNA and CDR2 SNTAGT. The CDR3 extends over 17 amino acids. In the authors' methods: Counts of nucleated cells, estimated from reference gene primer amplification, were obtained. TCRdb's table, derived via immunoSEQ multiplex PCR, lists solely in-frame clones and lacks some. That table furnishes V, J and clone size, whereas the DNA furnished D and trimming. The sample has approximately 60,000 clones, around four fifths seen once. What was sequenced was peripheral blood. The sequence derives from a woman older than 75 with acute or convalescent COVID-19. V usage is TRBV6-4 and J usage is TRBJ2-7; 8 nucleotides match TRBD2. CDR3 nucleotide sequence: TGTGCCAGCAGTGACTCGATCTCCCTCAAGACTAGCGCGCTGAACCTCGTC. Amino acids: CASSDSISLKTSALNLV.